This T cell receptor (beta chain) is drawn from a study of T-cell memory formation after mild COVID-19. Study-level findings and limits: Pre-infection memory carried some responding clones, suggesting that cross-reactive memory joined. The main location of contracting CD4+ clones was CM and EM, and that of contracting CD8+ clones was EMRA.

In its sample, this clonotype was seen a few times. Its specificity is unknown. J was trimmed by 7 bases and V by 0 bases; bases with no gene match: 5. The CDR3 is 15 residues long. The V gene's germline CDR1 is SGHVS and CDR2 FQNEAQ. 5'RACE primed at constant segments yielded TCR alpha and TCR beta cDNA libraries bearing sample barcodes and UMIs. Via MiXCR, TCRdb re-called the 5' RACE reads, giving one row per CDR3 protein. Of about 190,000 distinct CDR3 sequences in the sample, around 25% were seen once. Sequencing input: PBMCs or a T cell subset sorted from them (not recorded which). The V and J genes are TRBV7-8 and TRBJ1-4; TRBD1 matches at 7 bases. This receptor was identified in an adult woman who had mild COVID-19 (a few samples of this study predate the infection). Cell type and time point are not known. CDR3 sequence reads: CASSLAEGQTEKLFF. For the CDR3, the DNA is TGTGCCAGCAGCTTAGCTGAGGGACAGACTGAAAAACTGTTTTTT.